The TCR beta chain described here comes from a study of identical twins. General observations from the study: Cross-sectional statistical analysis, not tracking of the same donors, underpinned the conclusions.

TCRdb ran MiXCR on the 5' RACE reads and lists one entry per CDR3 protein. The table has 140,000 to 150,000 distinct CDR3 sequences, roughly 3.5% seen once; the top ten hold around 8%. This clonotype was counted many times. Its antigen remains unknown. The CDR3 sequence is 13 residues long. The germline gives CDR1 LGHDT, CDR2 YNNKEL (reference sequence). With 3 bases removed from V and 6 bases from J, the gap between germline ends came to 8 bases. V is TRBV3-1 and J is TRBJ2-2; D is unresolved. The material sequenced was memory T cells sorted from blood. This TCR derives from a man aged 18-30 years in good health. This chain's CDR3 is CASSQNYAGELFF. CDR3 DNA sequence: TGTGCCAGCAGCCAGAATTACGCCGGGGAGCTGTTTTTT. The variable domain in full, completed from reference TRBV3-1 and TRBJ2-2, reads DTAVSQTPKYLVTQMGNDKSIKCEQNLGHDTMYWYKQDSKKFLKIMFSYNNKELIINETVPNRFSPKSPDKAHLNLHINSLELGDSAVYFCASSQNYAGELFFGEGSRLTVL.